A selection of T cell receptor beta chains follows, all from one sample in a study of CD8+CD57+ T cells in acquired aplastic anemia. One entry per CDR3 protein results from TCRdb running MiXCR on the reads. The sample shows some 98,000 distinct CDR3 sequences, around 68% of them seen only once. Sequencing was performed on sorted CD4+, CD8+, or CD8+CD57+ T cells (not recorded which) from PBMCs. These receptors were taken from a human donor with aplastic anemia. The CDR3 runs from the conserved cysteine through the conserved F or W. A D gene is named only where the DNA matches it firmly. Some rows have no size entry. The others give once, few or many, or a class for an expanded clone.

CDR3nt: TGTGCCAGCACGCGCCCCGAGGGGGCCTACGAGCAGTACTTC
CDR3aa: CASTRPEGAYEQYF
j_gene: TRBJ2-7
abundance: -
d_gene: -
v_gene: TRBV7-9

CDR3nt: TGCGCCAGCCGGGACACCCGAAGGAATGAGCAGTTCTTC
CDR3aa: CASRDTRRNEQFF
j_gene: TRBJ2-1
abundance: -
d_gene: -
v_gene: TRBV10-2

CDR3nt: TGTGCCATCAGTGGACCGAACAATCAGCCCCAGCATTTT
CDR3aa: CAISGPNNQPQHF
j_gene: TRBJ1-5
abundance: -
d_gene: -
v_gene: TRBV10-3

CDR3nt: TGCAGCGTCCAGACAGAGAACACTGAAGCTTTCTTT
CDR3aa: CSVQTENTEAFF
j_gene: TRBJ1-1
abundance: once
d_gene: -
v_gene: TRBV29-1

CDR3nt: TGTGCCAGCATTCTACAGGGGGCGTCGGGTGAAGCTTTCTTT
CDR3aa: CASILQGASGEAFF
j_gene: TRBJ1-1
abundance: once
d_gene: TRBD1
v_gene: TRBV2

CDR3nt: TGCAGTGCGCCTGATAGCGGAGGGGCCGGGGAGCTGTTTTTT
CDR3aa: CSAPDSGGAGELFF
j_gene: TRBJ2-2
abundance: -
d_gene: -
v_gene: TRBV20-1

CDR3nt: TGTGCCAGCAGGGGGACTAGCGGAGCCGGATACAATGAGCAGTTCTTC
CDR3aa: CASRGTSGAGYNEQFF
j_gene: TRBJ2-1
abundance: few
d_gene: TRBD2
v_gene: TRBV2

CDR3nt: TGCGCCAGCAACCGGGACAGGAGTACCTACGAGCAGTACTTC
CDR3aa: CASNRDRSTYEQYF
j_gene: TRBJ2-7
abundance: -
d_gene: TRBD1
v_gene: TRBV2

CDR3nt: TGCGCCAGCAGCTCAACTAGCGGCACTGAAGCTTTCTTT
CDR3aa: CASSSTSGTEAFF
j_gene: TRBJ1-1
abundance: -
d_gene: -
v_gene: TRBV5-1

CDR3nt: TGTGCCAGCAGCTCCGAAGATACGCAGTATTTT
CDR3aa: CASSSEDTQYF
j_gene: TRBJ2-3
abundance: -
d_gene: -
v_gene: TRBV7-8

CDR3nt: TGTGCCAGTACCAACAGCGGCAATCAGCCCCAGCATTTT
CDR3aa: CASTNSGNQPQHF
j_gene: TRBJ1-5
abundance: once
d_gene: -
v_gene: TRBV19

CDR3nt: TGTGCCAGCAGCCCAACAGCGGGGGGCGCGAATAATTCACCCCTCCACTTT
CDR3aa: CASSPTAGGANNSPLHF
j_gene: TRBJ1-6
abundance: once
d_gene: -
v_gene: TRBV11-2

CDR3nt: TGCAGCGCTTCTCGAAGGGTGAGCGTGGCTTTCTTT
CDR3aa: CSASRRVSVAFF
j_gene: TRBJ1-1
abundance: -
d_gene: -
v_gene: TRBV20-1

CDR3nt: TGTGCCAGCAGCTTAGGAACTAGCGGGGGGCAAGAGACCCAGTACTTC
CDR3aa: CASSLGTSGGQETQYF
j_gene: TRBJ2-5
abundance: -
d_gene: TRBD2
v_gene: TRBV7-9

CDR3nt: TGTGCCAACAGCGGGCAGGGGGCAGATGGCTACACCTTC
CDR3aa: CANSGQGADGYTF
j_gene: TRBJ1-2
abundance: -
d_gene: TRBD1
v_gene: TRBV2

CDR3nt: TGTGCCAGCAGCTCTGTGGCACAGGGCCGCATTCGGTCACCCCTCCACTTT
CDR3aa: CASSSVAQGRIRSPLHF
j_gene: TRBJ1-6
abundance: -
d_gene: -
v_gene: TRBV11-1

CDR3nt: TGTGCCACCAGCAGAGATTCGGTGGACAGGGTTGGAAACACCATATATTTT
CDR3aa: CATSRDSVDRVGNTIYF
j_gene: TRBJ1-3
abundance: large
d_gene: TRBD1
v_gene: TRBV15

CDR3nt: TGTGCCAGCAGTGAAAGAGGTACTACCAAACAAGAGACCCAGTACTTC
CDR3aa: CASSERGTTKQETQYF
j_gene: TRBJ2-5
abundance: once
d_gene: -
v_gene: TRBV2

CDR3nt: TGTGCCAGCAGTGGGGAGGGTCGGACCCCCAACATCTATGGCTACACCTTC
CDR3aa: CASSGEGRTPNIYGYTF
j_gene: TRBJ1-2
abundance: -
d_gene: -
v_gene: TRBV12-3/TRBV12-4

CDR3nt: TGTGCCAGCAGCTTGGCCGAGGGAGTTGAGCAGTTCTTC
CDR3aa: CASSLAEGVEQFF
j_gene: TRBJ2-1
abundance: many
d_gene: -
v_gene: TRBV5-6

CDR3nt: TGTGCCACTACTAGAGAGGGCGGAGGAAACACCATATATTTT
CDR3aa: CATTREGGGNTIYF
j_gene: TRBJ1-3
abundance: -
d_gene: -
v_gene: TRBV10-3

CDR3nt: TGCGCCAGCAGTGTACCAGGGGGGGAGACCCAGTACTTC
CDR3aa: CASSVPGGETQYF
j_gene: TRBJ2-5
abundance: -
d_gene: -
v_gene: TRBV10-2

CDR3nt: TGTGCCAGCATCCGTCCAGGATCGAACACTGAAGCTTTCTTT
CDR3aa: CASIRPGSNTEAFF
j_gene: TRBJ1-1
abundance: -
d_gene: -
v_gene: TRBV6-5

CDR3nt: TGCGGTGCTAAGGAGACCACCCTCCACTTT
CDR3aa: CGAKETTLHF
j_gene: TRBJ1-6
abundance: -
d_gene: -
v_gene: TRBV20-1

CDR3nt: TGTGCCAGCAGGAAAGACAGGGGGCCCATTGAAGCTTTCTTT
CDR3aa: CASRKDRGPIEAFF
j_gene: TRBJ1-1
abundance: few
d_gene: TRBD1
v_gene: TRBV2

CDR3nt: TGCAGTGCTTCCCTGTCCTCCATTGAGCATTTCTTC
CDR3aa: CSASLSSIEHFF
j_gene: TRBJ2-1
abundance: -
d_gene: -
v_gene: TRBV20-1

CDR3nt: TGTGCCAGCAGCCCTGAAGACACTGAAGCTTTCTTT
CDR3aa: CASSPEDTEAFF
j_gene: TRBJ1-1
abundance: many
d_gene: -
v_gene: TRBV9

CDR3nt: TGCAGCGTTGATCCGGGCGTTGAAGCTTTCTTT
CDR3aa: CSVDPGVEAFF
j_gene: TRBJ1-1
abundance: -
d_gene: -
v_gene: TRBV29-1

CDR3nt: TGTGCCAGCAGTGGGAGGGAGGTCTATAATTCACCCCTCCACTTT
CDR3aa: CASSGREVYNSPLHF
j_gene: TRBJ1-6
abundance: once
d_gene: -
v_gene: TRBV2

CDR3nt: TGCAGTGTTGACAGGGAACTAAAACTGTTTTTT
CDR3aa: CSVDRELKLFF
j_gene: TRBJ1-4
abundance: once
d_gene: TRBD1
v_gene: TRBV20-1

CDR3nt: TGTGCCAGTAGTAGCGGACAGGGGACAGAGCAGTACTTC
CDR3aa: CASSSGQGTEQYF
j_gene: TRBJ2-7
abundance: -
d_gene: TRBD1
v_gene: TRBV19

CDR3nt: TGTGCCAGCAGCGACTCGACAGGGGAGACCCAGTACTTC
CDR3aa: CASSDSTGETQYF
j_gene: TRBJ2-5
abundance: -
d_gene: TRBD1
v_gene: TRBV7-2

CDR3nt: TGTGCCACCCTCGGGGCGGAGGGCAATCAGCCCCAGCATTTT
CDR3aa: CATLGAEGNQPQHF
j_gene: TRBJ1-5
abundance: -
d_gene: -
v_gene: TRBV10-3

CDR3nt: TGTGCCAGGGCGGTCCGCCGTTGGAACTGGAGCTCCTACGAGCAGTACTTC
CDR3aa: CARAVRRWNWSSYEQYF
j_gene: TRBJ2-7
abundance: -
d_gene: -
v_gene: TRBV11-1

CDR3nt: TGTGCCACCAGGGGCGGTATGAACACTGAAGCTTTCTTT
CDR3aa: CATRGGMNTEAFF
j_gene: TRBJ1-1
abundance: -
d_gene: -
v_gene: TRBV10-3

CDR3nt: TGTGCCAGCATGAGACTAGCGGGTAGCACAGATACGCAGTATTTT
CDR3aa: CASMRLAGSTDTQYF
j_gene: TRBJ2-3
abundance: many
d_gene: TRBD2
v_gene: TRBV6-4

CDR3nt: TGTGCCAGCAGCTTAGAGGCTGAAGCTTTCTTT
CDR3aa: CASSLEAEAFF
j_gene: TRBJ1-1
abundance: -
d_gene: -
v_gene: TRBV7-3

CDR3nt: TGTGCCACCAGCAGAGACACGTATGGCTACACCTTC
CDR3aa: CATSRDTYGYTF
j_gene: TRBJ1-2
abundance: -
d_gene: -
v_gene: TRBV15

CDR3nt: TGTGCCAGTGGGGGTGGCGGGAGCTACGAGCAGTACTTC
CDR3aa: CASGGGGSYEQYF
j_gene: TRBJ2-7
abundance: -
d_gene: TRBD2
v_gene: TRBV10-3

CDR3nt: TGTGCCAGCAGCCCATGGGGAAACACCATATATTTT
CDR3aa: CASSPWGNTIYF
j_gene: TRBJ1-3
abundance: -
d_gene: -
v_gene: TRBV7-2

CDR3nt: TGTGCCGGCGGGGGAGAACGGAACACTGAAGCTTTCTTT
CDR3aa: CAGGGERNTEAFF
j_gene: TRBJ1-1
abundance: once
d_gene: -
v_gene: TRBV2

CDR3nt: TGTGCCACCAGTGACCCACCAGGGGATTCGGAGACCCAGTACTTC
CDR3aa: CATSDPPGDSETQYF
j_gene: TRBJ2-5
abundance: few
d_gene: -
v_gene: TRBV24-1

CDR3nt: TGTGCCACCGGGGCTCTGGGGGCCAACGTCCTGACTTTC
CDR3aa: CATGALGANVLTF
j_gene: TRBJ2-6
abundance: once
d_gene: -
v_gene: TRBV24-1

CDR3nt: TGTGCCAGCAGCTCTTGGAAACTAGGCGATGAGCAGTTCTTC
CDR3aa: CASSSWKLGDEQFF
j_gene: TRBJ2-1
abundance: -
d_gene: -
v_gene: TRBV9

CDR3nt: TGTGCCAGCAGTGAAGTTGGGGACACGGTCCACGAGCAGTACTTC
CDR3aa: CASSEVGDTVHEQYF
j_gene: TRBJ2-7
abundance: -
d_gene: -
v_gene: TRBV25-1

CDR3nt: TGTGCCAGCAGAAAGGGACTCCTCAACACCGGGGAGCTGTTTTTT
CDR3aa: CASRKGLLNTGELFF
j_gene: TRBJ2-2
abundance: -
d_gene: -
v_gene: TRBV6-1

CDR3nt: TGTGCCAGCAGCTTACGACAGGGGTTAAGCGGCTACACCTTC
CDR3aa: CASSLRQGLSGYTF
j_gene: TRBJ1-2
abundance: -
d_gene: TRBD1
v_gene: TRBV5-6

CDR3nt: TGTGCCAGCAGCTTCGACTTAGCAACTGAAGCTTTCTTT
CDR3aa: CASSFDLATEAFF
j_gene: TRBJ1-1
abundance: -
d_gene: -
v_gene: TRBV5-5

CDR3nt: TGCGCCAGCAGCCAAGATAGGGGACTAGCGTCCGATACGCAGTATTTT
CDR3aa: CASSQDRGLASDTQYF
j_gene: TRBJ2-3
abundance: -
d_gene: TRBD2
v_gene: TRBV4-1

CDR3nt: TGTGCCAGCAGCTTTATTGAAATCACTGAAGCTTTCTTT
CDR3aa: CASSFIEITEAFF
j_gene: TRBJ1-1
abundance: -
d_gene: -
v_gene: TRBV7-9

CDR3nt: TGTGCCAGCAGTGAAGGGGACACAATCAATCAGCCCCAGCATTTT
CDR3aa: CASSEGDTINQPQHF
j_gene: TRBJ1-5
abundance: -
d_gene: -
v_gene: TRBV2

CDR3nt: TGTGCCAGTAGTATACGACTAGCGGGAGGTGCAGATACGCAGTATTTT
CDR3aa: CASSIRLAGGADTQYF
j_gene: TRBJ2-3
abundance: few
d_gene: TRBD2
v_gene: TRBV19

CDR3nt: TGCGTCAGCAGCGCTGGGACGCCAGAAGCTTTCTTT
CDR3aa: CVSSAGTPEAFF
j_gene: TRBJ1-1
abundance: -
d_gene: -
v_gene: TRBV5-1

CDR3nt: TGTGCCAGTAGTCCTAAACAGGGGATGAACACTGAAGCTTTCTTT
CDR3aa: CASSPKQGMNTEAFF
j_gene: TRBJ1-1
abundance: -
d_gene: TRBD1
v_gene: TRBV19

CDR3nt: TGCGCCAGCAGCTTGGACATCGCTGCCAAAAACATTCAGTACTTC
CDR3aa: CASSLDIAAKNIQYF
j_gene: TRBJ2-4
abundance: -
d_gene: -
v_gene: TRBV5-1